These 14 T cell receptor beta chains share one sample of origin, sequenced in a study of blood T cell repertoires in COVID-19. Some clones are missing from TCRdb's copy, which holds only in-frame ones; the method was immunoSEQ multiplex PCR. The repertoire consists of some 220,000 clones, with 84% occurring once and the leading ten covering 9.5% to 10%. The sequenced sample consisted of peripheral blood. The receptor set was obtained from a man in his fifties with active or convalescent COVID-19.

The CDR3 is CASSPTVSQETQYF. The CDR3 DNA follows: TGCGCCAGCAGCCCGACAGTCAGCCAAGAGACCCAGTACTTC. The rearrangement uses TRBV5-1 and TRBJ2-5; maybe TRBD1 (5 bases). Germline V gives CDR1 SGHRS, CDR2 YFSETQ. This CDR3 region has 14 residues. Trimming stripped 4 bases from V and 1 base from J, with 11 bases between. The full variable domain, its missing parts supplied by reference TRBV5-1 and TRBJ2-5, is KAGVTQTPRYLIKTRGQQVTLSCSPISGHRSVSWYQQTPGQGLQFLFEYFSETQRNKGNFPGRFSGRQFSNSRSEMNVSTLELGDSALYLCASSPTVSQETQYFGPGTRLLVL.

V is TRBV5-1 and J is TRBJ2-2, with TRBD1 identical over 9 bases. In germline, CDR1 is SGHRS, CDR2 YFSETQ. The length of the CDR3 is 16 residues. Unmatched junction bases numbered 9, after V lost 2 bases and J lost 7 bases. This chain's CDR3 is CASSFDGTGLIGELFF. Here the CDR3 DNA reads TGCGCCAGCAGCTTTGACGGGACAGGGTTGATCGGGGAGCTGTTTTTT.

CDR3 loop: CASSPPGDLSGRPLSTDTQYF. For the CDR3, the DNA is TGTGCCAGCTCACCACCGGGGGACCTTAGCGGGAGGCCCCTAAGCACAGATACGCAGTATTTT. The chain has TRBV18 and TRBJ2-3, with 10 bases aligning to TRBD2. In germline, CDR1 is KGHSH, CDR2 LQKENI. The CDR3 contains 21 residues. The V gene end was trimmed by 0 bases and the J gene end by 0 bases; junction bases not matched to a gene: 15.

The genes are TRBV5-1 and TRBJ2-5, with TRBD2 matching over 7 bases. This CDR3 spans 15 amino acids. V dropped 2 bases and J dropped 2; count of bases not matched to a gene: 6. Germline V lookup: CDR1 SGHRS, CDR2 YFSETQ. CDR3 sequence: CASSFAGAGQETQYF. The DNA of the CDR3 is TGCGCCAGCAGCTTTGCGGGAGCGGGGCAAGAGACCCAGTACTTC.

This clone appeared a single time. The chain links TRBV4-1 to TRBJ1-6; unclear D gene. Germline V gene data show CDR1 as MGHRA and CDR2 as YSYEKL. V was pared by 6 bases and J by 8 bases, with 17 bases between. The CDR3 covers 15 residues. This CDR3 is CASSFIKREDSPLHF. Written as DNA, the CDR3 is TGCGCCAGCAGTTTCATAAAGAGGGAAGATTCACCCCTCCACTTT.

The V gene is TRBV28, the J gene TRBJ2-7; D gene ambiguous. This CDR3 is built from 15 residues. V lost 4 bases and J lost 9, with 22 bases in between. The germline V gene encodes CDR1 MDHEN and CDR2 SYDVKM. The CDR3 DNA follows: TGTGCCAGCAGTTCAGTCCCAGGCCCCCATTTGGGGCAGTACTTC. It encodes CASSSVPGPHLGQYF.

The gene calls are TRBV7-8 and TRBJ1-5; D possibly corresponds to TRBD1 (5 bases). V lost 5 bases, J lost 5 bases, and 16 bases lay in between. CDR3 length equals 15 residues. Germline values: CDR1 SGHVS, CDR2 FQNEAQ. The DNA of the CDR3 is TGTGCCAGCAGCCCAGGGTGGGGAAAATATCAGCCCCAGCATTTT. It encodes CASSPGWGKYQPQHF. The variable domain in full, with the rest retrieved from reference TRBV7-8 and TRBJ1-5, is GAGVSQSPRYKVAKRGQDVALRCDPISGHVSLFWYQQALGQGPEFLTYFQNEAQLDKSGLPSDRFFAERPEGSVSTLKIQRTQQEDSAVYLCASSPGWGKYQPQHFGDGTRLSIL.

This clone has only a few counts. The J gene is TRBJ1-5, the V gene TRBV4-2, with TRBD1 matching over 7 bases. The CDR3 has 14 amino acids. Germline-derived CDR1 and CDR2 are LGHNA and YNFKEQ. V was clipped by 6 bases and J by 0 bases; unmatched bases: 2. The CDR3 protein is CASSGTDSNQPQHF. The CDR3 nucleotides read TGTGCCAGCAGTGGGACAGATAGCAATCAGCCCCAGCATTTT.

V gene TRBV5-6 combines with J gene TRBJ1-2; D is uncertain. This CDR3 has 12 amino acids. Germline assignment: CDR1 SGHDT and CDR2 YYEEEE. The V end was cut by 1 base, the J end by 4 bases, with 5 bases between. The CDR3 loop is CASSLNGYGYTF. CDR3 bases: TGTGCCAGCAGCTTGAACGGCTATGGCTACACCTTC.

The chain couples TRBV7-9 to TRBJ2-3, with D possibly being TRBD1 (6 bases). Between the trimmed V and J ends, which lost 8 bases and 2 bases, there was a span of 20 bases. This CDR3 spans 16 amino acids. In germline, CDR1 is SEHNR, CDR2 FQNEAQ (reference sequence). The CDR3 bases are TGTGCCAGCGCGGACCCAGGGCAGGGACACACAGATACGCAGTATTTT. Translating it yields CASADPGQGHTDTQYF.

The chain uses TRBV7-9 and TRBJ2-5, with 7 positions matching TRBD2. V lost 3 bases and J lost 1; bases outside the gene matches: 2. CDR1 is SEHNR, CDR2 FQNEAQ, per germline (reference sequence). CDR3 size: 14 residues. For the CDR3, the DNA is TGTGCCAGCAGCTTGAGCGGGGCCCAAGAGACCCAGTACTTC. Amino acid sequence: CASSLSGAQETQYF.

The CDR3, as DNA: TGTGCCAGCAGTTTAGGACTAGCGGCCATATACGAGCAGTACTTC. Its translation: CASSLGLAAIYEQYF. The rearrangement joins TRBV28 to TRBJ2-7, with TRBD2 matching over 10 bases. The germline V gene encodes CDR1 MDHEN and CDR2 SYDVKM. The V gene end was trimmed by 2 bases and the J gene end by 4 bases; junction bases not matched to a gene: 5. This CDR3 comprises 15 residues.

The CDR3 bases are TGCGCCAGCAGTGAGTCGAGACAGGGGCCAGGTCATGGCTACACCTTC. This gives the protein CASSESRQGPGHGYTF. This chain uses TRBV10-1 with TRBJ1-2, with 8 nucleotides matching TRBD1. The V gene's germline CDR1 is WNHNN and CDR2 SYGVQD (reference sequence). V dropped 0 bases and J dropped 6; count of bases not matched to a gene: 9. The CDR3 totals 16 residues.

The genes are TRBV6-5 and TRBJ2-7; D may be TRBD2 (5 bases). CDR1 MNHEY and CDR2 SVGAGI come from the germline V gene. The V and J ends lost 0 bases and 1 base respectively, with 7 bases between them. The CDR3 totals 14 residues. DNA of the CDR3: TGTGCCAGCAGTTACTCCCGAGGGTCCTACGAGCAGTACTTC. This codes for CASSYSRGSYEQYF.